These 28 T cell receptor beta chains were all obtained from the same sample, sequenced in a study of technical replicates of blood from a few donors. Produced via immunoSEQ multiplex PCR; TCRdb's table is partial and in-frame only. The profile shows roughly 70,000 clones, just over 90% of them singletons. The sequenced sample was PBMCs. Receptor source: a human donor in good health. Some clones in this sample may be carry-over from other donors' samples.

This clone occurred once. This chain joins TRBV7-2 and TRBJ1-1, with TRBD1 matching over 7 bases. This CDR3 comprises 15 residues. The germline V gene encodes CDR1 SGHTA and CDR2 FQGNSA. V shed 5 bases and J 0 bases; nucleotides not matched to a gene: 6. CDR3 region: CASSRGTAMNTEAFF. The CDR3 DNA reads as TGTGCCAGCAGCAGGGGGACAGCCATGAACACTGAAGCTTTCTTT.

The chain uses TRBV27 and TRBJ1-2; unclear D gene. In germline, CDR1 is MNHEY, CDR2 SMNVEV (reference sequence). The V gene lost 2 bases and the J gene lost 4 bases, with 11 bases spanning the gap. The CDR3 sequence is 14 residues long. The CDR3 sequence is CASSLIPGSYGYTF. The CDR3 nucleotides read TGTGCCAGCAGTTTAATACCGGGAAGCTATGGCTACACCTTC.

This chain uses TRBV5-1 with TRBJ1-3, with D possibly matching TRBD1 (5 bases). Germline V gene data show CDR1 as SGHRS and CDR2 as YFSETQ. Trimming removed 0 bases at V and 2 bases at J, with 15 bases between. The CDR3 is 17 residues long. Here the CDR3 DNA reads TGCGCCAGCAGCTTGGCCGAGCGGGGGAATGCTGGAAACACCATATATTTT. It is translated as CASSLAERGNAGNTIYF.

This clone appeared a single time. This sequence joins TRBV4-3 and TRBJ2-3; D is uncertain. Looked up from germline, CDR1 is LGHNA and CDR2 is YSLEER. V was shortened by 0 bases and J by 4 bases, with 14 bases between the two germline ends. The CDR3 is made up of 16 amino acids. This CDR3 is CASSQDLVTRPDTQYF. For the CDR3, the DNA is TGCGCCAGCAGCCAAGATCTAGTAACGCGTCCAGATACGCAGTATTTT.

The chain recombines TRBV5-4 with TRBJ2-7; TRBD1 matches at 8 bases. Germline-derived CDR1 and CDR2 are SGHNT and YYREEE (reference sequence). J gave up 4 bases and V 3 bases, and 9 bases lay outside the gene matches. This CDR3 is 15 amino acids long. This chain's CDR3 is CASSSGDRGLYEQYF. DNA of the CDR3: TGTGCCAGCAGCTCTGGTGACAGGGGTCTTTACGAGCAGTACTTC.

This chain uses TRBV4-2 with TRBJ2-5; 10 nucleotides match TRBD2. This CDR3 has 16 amino acids. The V gene's germline CDR1 is LGHNA and CDR2 YNFKEQ. Germline trimming cut 3 bases from V and 3 bases from J; bases unmatched to any gene: 7. In DNA form, the CDR3 reads TGTGCCAGCAGCCAGGCCCTAGCGGGAGTAGAAGAGACCCAGTACTTC. It codes for CASSQALAGVEETQYF.

V is TRBV12-1 and J is TRBJ2-3; the table's D call, TRBD2, was not checked against the DNA. TRBV12-1 is termed a pseudogene. This CDR3 is 17 amino acids long. CDR3 sequence: CASSIRLAGGPVDTQYF. CDR3 bases: TGTGCCAGCAGCATACGACTAGCGGGGGGGCCTGTAGATACGCAGTATTTT.

This sequence joins TRBV25-1 and TRBJ2-7; 8 bases agree with TRBD1. The CDR3 consists of 14 residues. The germline CDR1 and CDR2 sequences are MGHDK and SYGVNS. Trimming took 6 bases from V and 1 from J; bases not matched to a gene: 5. The CDR3 loop reads CASRETGVSYEQYF. CDR3 nucleotides: TGTGCCAGCAGGGAGACAGGGGTATCCTACGAGCAGTACTTC.

The V call is TRBV7-9, the J call TRBJ1-3, with D unresolved. Trimming cost V 4 bases and J 0 bases, with 10 bases left between them. CDR1 SEHNR and CDR2 FQNEAQ come from the germline V gene (reference sequence). The CDR3 totals 15 residues. The CDR3 region has the DNA TGTGCCAGCAGCTATTCCCGGGGCTCTGGAAACACCATATATTTT. It encodes CASSYSRGSGNTIYF.

This clone has a single count. The gene calls are TRBV2 and TRBJ2-1; 12 bases map to TRBD2. CDR1 is SNHLY, CDR2 FYNNEI, per germline. The CDR3 consists of 17 residues. With 6 bases clipped from V and 0 bases from J, the junction kept 6 bases outside the gene matches. CDR3 in amino acids: CASRAGLAGSSYNEQFF. CDR3 sequence (DNA): TGTGCCAGCAGGGCGGGACTAGCGGGCTCCTCCTACAATGAGCAGTTCTTC.

CDR3 sequence: CASSEGLAGISYNEQFF. As DNA, the CDR3 is TGTGCCAGCAGTGAAGGTCTAGCGGGCATCTCCTACAATGAGCAGTTCTTC. The chain combines TRBV2 with TRBJ2-1; 8 bases fit TRBD2. There are 17 residues in the CDR3. V trimming: 1 base; J trimming: 0 bases; junction bases outside the gene matches: 5. From germline, CDR1 is SNHLY and CDR2 FYNNEI.

The chain recombines TRBV5-4 with TRBJ2-7; D is perhaps TRBD2 (7 bases). The CDR3 extends over 16 amino acids. The germline V and J ends were trimmed by 0 bases and 4 bases, with 17 bases remaining between them. Germline V gene data show CDR1 as SGHNT and CDR2 as YYREEE (reference sequence). CDR3 in DNA: TGTGCCAGCAGCTTGGTGGGGGCGGGAGCTGTGTACGAGCAGTACTTC. This codes for CASSLVGAGAVYEQYF.

The chain combines TRBV12-5 with TRBJ2-1; 11 bases line up with TRBD2. Germline CDR1 and CDR2: LGHNT and FRNRAP. CDR3 length equals 15 residues. Losses at the gene ends were 6 bases for V and 8 bases for J; bases not matched to a gene: 9. The CDR3 loop is CASGQNSGRAYEQFF. The CDR3 coding sequence is TGTGCTAGTGGGCAAAATAGCGGGAGGGCCTATGAGCAGTTCTTC.

The chain carries TRBV10-3 and TRBJ1-2; the match to TRBD1 covers 9 bases. The germline gives CDR1 ENHRY, CDR2 SYGVKD. Trimming at V came to 3 bases and at J to 4 bases, leaving 3 bases not matched to a gene. This CDR3 is 14 amino acids long. The CDR3 sequence is CAISEQGAGYGYTF. The CDR3 coding sequence is TGTGCCATCAGTGAACAGGGGGCGGGCTATGGCTACACCTTC.

The chain couples TRBV5-1 to TRBJ2-3; 7 nucleotides match TRBD2. The CDR3 loop spans 17 amino acids. Germline V CDR1 and CDR2: SGHRS, YFSETQ. Trimming removed 0 bases from V and 1 base from J; junction bases left unmatched: 8. This CDR3 reads CASSLGVAGTGTDTQYF. The CDR3, as DNA: TGCGCCAGCAGCTTGGGAGTAGCGGGCACGGGCACAGATACGCAGTATTTT.

The V call is TRBV29-1, the J call TRBJ2-1; TRBD2 matches 10 bases. The CDR3 consists of 14 residues. Trimming at V came to 7 bases and at J to 8 bases, leaving 11 bases not matched to a gene. CDR1 is SQVTM, CDR2 ANQGSEA, per germline. CDR3 DNA: TGCAGCGAAAAGAGCGGGGGGGCCTGGGATGAGCAGTTCTTC. Translation gives CSEKSGGAWDEQFF.

V usage is TRBV12-5 and J usage is TRBJ2-1; maybe TRBD2 (5 bases). The germline V and J ends were trimmed by 3 bases and 5 bases, with 14 bases remaining between them. From germline, CDR1 is LGHNT and CDR2 FRNRAP. This CDR3 is 15 amino acids long. The CDR3 nucleotides read TGTGCTAGTGGTTTTCACGGGGAAGAGGACAATGAGCAGTTCTTC. Translation: CASGFHGEEDNEQFF.

This chain connects TRBV5-1 to TRBJ2-3; 8 bases are a match to TRBD2. The CDR3 totals 15 residues. The junction had 3 bases not matched to a gene; V was cut back by 0 bases and J by 3 bases. Germline V gene sequence: CDR1 SGHRS, CDR2 YFSETQ. CDR3 bases: TGCGCCAGCAGCTTGGTGGGACTAGATACAGATACGCAGTATTTT. Its protein is CASSLVGLDTDTQYF.

The chain couples TRBV10-3 to TRBJ1-5; perhaps TRBD1 as D (5 bases). CDR1 ENHRY and CDR2 SYGVKD come from the germline V gene. With 6 bases removed from V and 2 bases from J, the gap between germline ends came to 14 bases. This CDR3 has 15 amino acids. This CDR3 reads CAISEGVGGNQPQHF. In nucleotides, the CDR3 is TGTGCCATCAGCGAAGGGGTTGGGGGCAATCAGCCCCAGCATTTT.

J is TRBJ2-2 and V is TRBV5-1; D ambiguous. Germline V gene data show CDR1 as SGHRS and CDR2 as YFSETQ. With 1 base removed from V and 3 bases from J, the gap between germline ends came to 10 bases. This CDR3 contains 15 residues. Here the CDR3 DNA reads TGCGCCAGCAGCTTGCTTTATCCGGACACCGGGGAGCTGTTTTTT. It encodes CASSLLYPDTGELFF. Variable domain in full (rest from reference TRBV5-1 and TRBJ2-2): KAGVTQTPRYLIKTRGQQVTLSCSPISGHRSVSWYQQTPGQGLQFLFEYFSETQRNKGNFPGRFSGRQFSNSRSEMNVSTLELGDSALYLCASSLLYPDTGELFFGEGSRLTVL.

The J gene is TRBJ2-7, the V gene TRBV2, with 9 bases fitting TRBD1. The trim removed 3 bases at V and 7 bases at J, leaving 10 bases unmatched. Germline CDR1 and CDR2: SNHLY and FYNNEI. The CDR3 length is 15 residues. The CDR3 loop reads CASSDPGQGSWEQYF. In nucleotides, the CDR3 is TGTGCCAGCAGTGACCCGGGACAGGGATCTTGGGAGCAGTACTTC. Using reference TRBV2 and TRBJ2-7 for the parts outside the CDR3, the full variable domain is EPEVTQTPSHQVTQMGQEVILRCVPISNHLYFYWYRQILGQKVEFLVSFYNNEISEKSEIFDDQFSVERPDGSNFTLKIRSTKLEDSAMYFCASSDPGQGSWEQYFGPGTRLTVT.

This clone was recorded a few times. The chain has TRBV4-1 and TRBJ2-2; D remains ambiguous. CDR1 is MGHRA and CDR2 is YSYEKL in the germline V gene. V lost 0 bases to trimming and J lost 7 bases, with 6 bases between them. The CDR3 is made up of 13 amino acids. CDR3 nucleotide sequence: TGCGCCAGCAGCCAAGACGGAGTCGGGGAGCTGTTTTTT. Its translation is CASSQDGVGELFF.

The chain couples TRBV2 to TRBJ2-2; D is perhaps TRBD1 (5 bases). Germline CDR1 reads SNHLY; CDR2 reads FYNNEI. The CDR3 has 15 amino acids. V was clipped by 5 bases and J by 3 bases, with 13 bases between them. This CDR3 is CASSPTGGYTGELFF. CDR3 coding DNA: TGTGCCAGCAGTCCAACAGGTGGATACACCGGGGAGCTGTTTTTT. Together with reference TRBV2 and TRBJ2-2, the CDR3 gives the full variable domain: EPEVTQTPSHQVTQMGQEVILRCVPISNHLYFYWYRQILGQKVEFLVSFYNNEISEKSEIFDDQFSVERPDGSNFTLKIRSTKLEDSAMYFCASSPTGGYTGELFFGEGSRLTVL.

The genes are TRBV28 and TRBJ2-3; possibly TRBD2 for D (6 bases). Deletions cut 2 bases from V and 6 bases from J, with 12 bases between. The CDR3 loop spans 14 amino acids. Germline assignment: CDR1 MDHEN and CDR2 SYDVKM. The CDR3 protein is CASSLGGAGDTQYF. DNA for the CDR3: TGTGCCAGCAGTTTAGGCGGGGCAGGTGATACGCAGTATTTT.

The chain recombines TRBV12-5 with TRBJ2-7, with 10 bases identical to TRBD1. J gave up 2 bases and V 6 bases, and 7 bases lay outside the gene matches. The CDR3 consists of 15 residues. Per germline, CDR1 LGHNT and CDR2 FRNRAP. CDR3 amino acids: CASGLTDRGTYEQYF. The CDR3 bases are TGTGCTAGTGGGCTAACGGACAGGGGGACCTACGAGCAGTACTTC. The full variable domain, rest sourced from reference TRBV12-5 and TRBJ2-7, is DARVTQTPRHKVTEMGQEVTMRCQPILGHNTVFWYRQTMMQGLELLAYFRNRAPLDDSGMPKDRFSAEMPDATLATLKIQPSEPRDSAVYFCASGLTDRGTYEQYFGPGTRLTVT.

The chain employs TRBV5-1 and TRBJ1-4, with D hard to call. V gave up 4 bases and J gave up 8 bases, with 15 bases separating them. This CDR3 contains 14 residues. CDR1 and CDR2 from the germline V gene are SGHRS and YFSETQ. CDR3 sequence (DNA): TGCGCCAGCAGCCGAGGTTGGGAGGGAGAAAAACTGTTTTTT. It translates to CASSRGWEGEKLFF.

The rearrangement uses TRBV7-2 and TRBJ2-5; the match to TRBD1 covers 7 bases. CDR3 length: 16 residues. The germline V gene has CDR1 SGHTA and CDR2 FQGNSA. V trimming: 2 bases; J trimming: 2 bases; junction bases outside the gene matches: 8. The CDR3 is CASSLPKGAVQETQYF. In DNA form, the CDR3 reads TGTGCCAGCAGCTTACCGAAGGGGGCGGTTCAAGAGACCCAGTACTTC.

The chain joins TRBV4-2 to TRBJ1-2, with D possibly TRBD1 on 6 matching bases. V was trimmed by 4 bases and J by 5 bases, leaving 17 bases between them. The germline V gene has CDR1 LGHNA and CDR2 YNFKEQ. The CDR3 has 15 residues. The CDR3 loop reads CASSPEVGAPYGYTF. The CDR3 bases are TGTGCCAGCAGCCCCGAGGTGGGGGCCCCATATGGCTACACCTTC.